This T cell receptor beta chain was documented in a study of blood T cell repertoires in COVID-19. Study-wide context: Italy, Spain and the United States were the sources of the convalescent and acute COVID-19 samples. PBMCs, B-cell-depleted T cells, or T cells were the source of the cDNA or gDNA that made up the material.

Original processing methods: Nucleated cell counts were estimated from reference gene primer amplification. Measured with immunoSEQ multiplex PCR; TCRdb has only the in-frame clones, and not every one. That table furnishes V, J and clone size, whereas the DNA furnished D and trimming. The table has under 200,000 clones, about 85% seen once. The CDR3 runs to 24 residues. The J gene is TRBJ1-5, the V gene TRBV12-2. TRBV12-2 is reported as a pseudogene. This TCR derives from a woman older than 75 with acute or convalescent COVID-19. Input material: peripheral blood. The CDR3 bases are TGTGCAAGTCGCTTAACTCTCCGAGGCCTCGGTCCTCTCCCCCAATCCGGAAGCAATCAGCCCCAGCATTTT. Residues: CASRLTLRGLGPLPQSGSNQPQHF.